This T cell receptor (beta chain) was retrieved from a study of T cell repertoires in cytomegalovirus infection. The overall study: A matching HLA type, together with CMV infection, was signaled by public TCR beta signatures.

V was clipped by 1 base and J by 7 bases, with 5 bases between them. This CDR3 is 12 amino acids long. Germline V gene sequence: CDR1 SGHTA, CDR2 FQGNSA. The sample holds many counts of this clonotype. TCRdb reprocessed the reads with MiXCR, giving one entry per CDR3 protein. The table lists approximately 250,000 distinct CDR3 sequences, 9.1% of them singletons. Material: PBMCs. The sequence derives from a human donor in good health (CMV status not recorded). Some clones in this sample may be carry-over from other donors' samples. V and J are TRBV7-2 and TRBJ2-4; D unclear. CDR3 sequence: CASSLETNIQYF. CDR3 nucleotides: TGTGCCAGCAGCTTAGAGACGAACATTCAGTACTTC.